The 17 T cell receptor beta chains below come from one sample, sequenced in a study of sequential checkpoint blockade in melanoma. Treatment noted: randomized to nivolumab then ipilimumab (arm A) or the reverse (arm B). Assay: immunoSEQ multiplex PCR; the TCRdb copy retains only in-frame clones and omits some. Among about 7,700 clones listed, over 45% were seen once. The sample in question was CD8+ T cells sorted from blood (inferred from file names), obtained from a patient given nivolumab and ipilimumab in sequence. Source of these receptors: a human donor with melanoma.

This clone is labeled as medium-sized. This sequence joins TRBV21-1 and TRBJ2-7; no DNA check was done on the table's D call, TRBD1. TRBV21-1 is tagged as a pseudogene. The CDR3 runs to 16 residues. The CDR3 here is CASSKDRGGSSYEQYF. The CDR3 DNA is TGTGCCAGCAGCAAAGACAGGGGCGGAAGCTCCTACGAGCAGTACTTC.

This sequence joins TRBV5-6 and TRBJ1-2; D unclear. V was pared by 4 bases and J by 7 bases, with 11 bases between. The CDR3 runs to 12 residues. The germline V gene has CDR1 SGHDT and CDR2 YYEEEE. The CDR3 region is CASSRQTLGYTF. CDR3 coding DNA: TGTGCCAGCAGCCGTCAGACACTTGGCTACACCTTC.

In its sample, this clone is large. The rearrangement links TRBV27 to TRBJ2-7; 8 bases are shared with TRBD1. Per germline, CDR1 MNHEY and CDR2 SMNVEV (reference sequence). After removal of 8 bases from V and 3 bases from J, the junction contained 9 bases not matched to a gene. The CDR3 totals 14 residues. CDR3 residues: CASSPGTGNYEQYF. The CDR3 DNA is TGTGCCAGCTCCCCCGGGACAGGCAACTACGAGCAGTACTTC.

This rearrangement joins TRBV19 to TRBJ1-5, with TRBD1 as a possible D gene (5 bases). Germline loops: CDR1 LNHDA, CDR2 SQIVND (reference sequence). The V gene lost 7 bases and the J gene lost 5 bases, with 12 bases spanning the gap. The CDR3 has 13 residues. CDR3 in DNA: TGTGCCAGTACAGACAGTGAATATCAGCCCCAGCATTTT. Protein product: CASTDSEYQPQHF.

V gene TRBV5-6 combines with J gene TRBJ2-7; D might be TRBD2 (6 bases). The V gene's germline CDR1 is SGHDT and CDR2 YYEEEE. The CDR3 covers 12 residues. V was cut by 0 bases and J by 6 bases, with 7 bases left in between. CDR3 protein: CASSLGGVEQYF. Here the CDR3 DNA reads TGTGCCAGCAGCTTGGGCGGGGTCGAGCAGTACTTC.

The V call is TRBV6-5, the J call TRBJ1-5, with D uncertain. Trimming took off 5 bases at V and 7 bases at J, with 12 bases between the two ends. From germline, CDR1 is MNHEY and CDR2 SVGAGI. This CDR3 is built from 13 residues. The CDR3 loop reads CASSGNRGQPQHF. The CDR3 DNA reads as TGTGCCAGCAGTGGCAATCGGGGACAGCCCCAGCATTTT.

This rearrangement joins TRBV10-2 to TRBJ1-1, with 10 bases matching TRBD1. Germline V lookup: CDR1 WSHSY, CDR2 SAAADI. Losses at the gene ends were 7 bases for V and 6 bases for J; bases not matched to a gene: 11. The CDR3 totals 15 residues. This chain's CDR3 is CASTPTGGLMSEAFF. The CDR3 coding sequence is TGCGCCAGCACACCGACAGGGGGCCTCATGTCTGAAGCTTTCTTT.

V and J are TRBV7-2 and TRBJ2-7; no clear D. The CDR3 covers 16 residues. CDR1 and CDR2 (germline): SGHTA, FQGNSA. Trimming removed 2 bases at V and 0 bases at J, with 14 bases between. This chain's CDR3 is CASSLTPAIASYEQYF. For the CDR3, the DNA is TGTGCCAGCAGCTTAACCCCCGCCATAGCCTCCTACGAGCAGTACTTC. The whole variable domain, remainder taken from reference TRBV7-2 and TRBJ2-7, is GAGVSQSPSNKVTEKGKDVELRCDPISGHTALYWYRQSLGQGLEFLIYFQGNSAPDKSGLPSDRFSAERTGGSVSTLTIQRTQQEDSAVYLCASSLTPAIASYEQYFGPGTRLTVT.

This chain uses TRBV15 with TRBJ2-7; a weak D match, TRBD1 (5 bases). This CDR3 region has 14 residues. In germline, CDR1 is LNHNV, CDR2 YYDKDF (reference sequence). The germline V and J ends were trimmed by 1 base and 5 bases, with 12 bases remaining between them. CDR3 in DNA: TGTGCCACCAGCAGAGTGGCAGGGTGGGACGAGCAGTACTTC. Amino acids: CATSRVAGWDEQYF.

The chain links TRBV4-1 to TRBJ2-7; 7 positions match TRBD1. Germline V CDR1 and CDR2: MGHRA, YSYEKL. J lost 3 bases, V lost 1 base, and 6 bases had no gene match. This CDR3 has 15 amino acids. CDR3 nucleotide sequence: TGCGCCAGCAGCCAAGGACAGGGCGTTAGCTACGAGCAGTACTTC. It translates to CASSQGQGVSYEQYF.

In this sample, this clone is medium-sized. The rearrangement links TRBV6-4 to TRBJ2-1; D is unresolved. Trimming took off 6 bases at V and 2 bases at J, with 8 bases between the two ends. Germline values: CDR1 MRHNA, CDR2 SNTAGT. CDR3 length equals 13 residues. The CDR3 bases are TGTGCCAGCAGCCCCTCAGCCTACAATGAGCAGTTCTTC. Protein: CASSPSAYNEQFF.

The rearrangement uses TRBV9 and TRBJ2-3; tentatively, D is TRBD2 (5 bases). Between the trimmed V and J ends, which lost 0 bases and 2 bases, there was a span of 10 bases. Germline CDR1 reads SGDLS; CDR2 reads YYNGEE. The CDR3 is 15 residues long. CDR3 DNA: TGTGCCAGCAGCGTAGTCGGGAAGCACACAGATACGCAGTATTTT. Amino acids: CASSVVGKHTDTQYF.

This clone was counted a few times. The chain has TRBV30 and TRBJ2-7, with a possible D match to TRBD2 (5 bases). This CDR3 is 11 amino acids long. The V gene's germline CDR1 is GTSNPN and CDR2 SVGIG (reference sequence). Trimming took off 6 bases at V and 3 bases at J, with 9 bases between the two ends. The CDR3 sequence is CACQEGYEQYF. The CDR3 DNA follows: TGTGCCTGTCAAGAGGGCTACGAGCAGTACTTC.

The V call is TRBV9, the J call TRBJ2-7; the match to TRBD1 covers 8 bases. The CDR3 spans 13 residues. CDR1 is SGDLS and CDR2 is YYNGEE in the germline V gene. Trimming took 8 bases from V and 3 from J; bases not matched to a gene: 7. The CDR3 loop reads CARAARGHYEQYF. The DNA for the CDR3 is TGTGCCAGGGCGGCCAGGGGGCACTACGAGCAGTACTTC.

The CDR3 sequence is CASTEQGLNSPLHF. DNA for the CDR3: TGTGCCAGCACCGAACAGGGACTAAATTCACCCCTCCACTTT. The chain employs TRBV27 and TRBJ1-6; D is possibly TRBD1 (6 bases). Germline loops: CDR1 MNHEY, CDR2 SMNVEV (reference sequence). V lost 7 bases to trimming and J lost 7 bases, with 14 bases between them. This CDR3 region has 14 residues.

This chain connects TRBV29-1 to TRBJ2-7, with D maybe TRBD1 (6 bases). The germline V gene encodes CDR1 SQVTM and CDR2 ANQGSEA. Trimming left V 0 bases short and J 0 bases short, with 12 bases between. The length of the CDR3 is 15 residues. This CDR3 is CSVEDRRDNSYEQYF. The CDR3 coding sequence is TGCAGCGTTGAAGATAGAAGGGACAACTCCTACGAGCAGTACTTC.

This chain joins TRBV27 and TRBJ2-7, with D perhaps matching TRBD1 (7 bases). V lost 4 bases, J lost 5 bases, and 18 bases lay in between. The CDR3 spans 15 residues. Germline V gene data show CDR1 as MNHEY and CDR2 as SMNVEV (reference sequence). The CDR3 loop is CASSSGRGAVHEQYF. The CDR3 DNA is TGTGCCAGCAGTTCGGGCAGGGGGGCGGTCCACGAGCAGTACTTC.